One and the same sample provided the 5 T cell receptor beta chains below, sequenced in a study of blood T cells in healthy people across ages. A second about 7 to 12 cycle PCR used barcoded and J-beta primers. TCRdb fed the 5' RACE reads into MiXCR, producing one record per CDR3 protein. There are around 1,900,000 distinct CDR3 sequences in the sample; 35% to 50% occur only once, and roughly 23% lies in the top ten. The sequencing input was blood. These receptors were taken from a human donor in good health.

The chain carries TRBV6-5 and TRBJ1-4; 7 nucleotides match TRBD1. Losses at the gene ends were 2 bases for V and 8 bases for J; bases not matched to a gene: 5. The CDR3 has 14 amino acids. Germline V lookup: CDR1 MNHEY, CDR2 SVGAGI. In nucleotides, the CDR3 is TGTGCCAGCAGTTACGCCCCAGGGGGAGAAAAACTGTTTTTT. This sequence encodes CASSYAPGGEKLFF.

This sequence joins TRBV7-9 and TRBJ2-7, with a possible D match to TRBD2 (6 bases). This CDR3 region has 14 residues. Germline CDR1 reads SEHNR; CDR2 reads FQNEAQ (reference sequence). V lost 4 bases and J lost 4, with 14 bases in between. The CDR3 loop is CASSSTSQAYEQYF. The CDR3 DNA sequence: TGTGCCAGCAGCTCCACTAGCCAAGCTTACGAGCAGTACTTC.

The chain recombines TRBV7-2 with TRBJ2-7; D might be TRBD1 or TRBD2, each matching 5 bases. Trimming took off 5 bases at V and 3 bases at J, with 14 bases between the two ends. Germline values: CDR1 SGHTA, CDR2 FQGNSA. CDR3 length equals 14 residues. Written as DNA, the CDR3 is TGTGCCAGCAGCAAAGGCAGGGAGAACTACGAGCAGTACTTC. This sequence encodes CASSKGRENYEQYF.

This clonotype was counted a few times. The CDR3 protein is CASTMEGNPYGYTF. The CDR3, as DNA: TGTGCCAGCACCATGGAGGGGAATCCCTATGGCTACACCTTC. The chain recombines TRBV28 with TRBJ1-2; possible D gene TRBD1, 5 bases. Germline V gene sequence: CDR1 MDHEN, CDR2 SYDVKM. V dropped 7 bases and J dropped 4 bases, with 16 bases sitting between them. The CDR3 consists of 14 residues.

V usage is TRBV12-3 or TRBV12-4 and J usage is TRBJ2-7, with a weak D call TRBD1 (6 bases). Trimming removed 8 bases from V and 5 bases from J, with 13 bases in between. The length of the CDR3 is 12 residues. CDR3 in amino acids: CASSGQLHEQYF. The DNA of the CDR3 is TGTGCCAGCTCTGGACAGCTTCACGAGCAGTACTTC.